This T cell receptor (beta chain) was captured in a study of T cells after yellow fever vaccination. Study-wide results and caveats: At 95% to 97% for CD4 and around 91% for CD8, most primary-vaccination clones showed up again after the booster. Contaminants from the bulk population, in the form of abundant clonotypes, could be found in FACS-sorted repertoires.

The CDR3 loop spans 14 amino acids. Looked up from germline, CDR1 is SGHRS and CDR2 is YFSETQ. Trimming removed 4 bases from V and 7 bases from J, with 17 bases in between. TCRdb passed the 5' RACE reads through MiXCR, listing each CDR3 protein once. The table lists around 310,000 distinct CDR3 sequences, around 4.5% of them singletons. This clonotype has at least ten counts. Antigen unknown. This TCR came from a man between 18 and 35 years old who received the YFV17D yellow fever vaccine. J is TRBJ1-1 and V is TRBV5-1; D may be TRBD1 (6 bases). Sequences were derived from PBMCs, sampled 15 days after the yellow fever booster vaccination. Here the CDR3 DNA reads TGCGCCAGCAGCAAGTACCACAGGGTGCGTGAAGCTTTCTTT. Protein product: CASSKYHRVREAFF.